This T cell receptor (beta chain) came from a study of blood T cell repertoires in COVID-19. Turning to the study itself: Whether acute or convalescent, the COVID-19 samples came from the United States, Italy and Spain. T cells, B-cell-depleted T cells, or PBMCs provided the cDNA or gDNA that served as material.

CDR1 is MNHEY, CDR2 SMNVEV, per germline (reference sequence). The CDR3 loop spans 15 amino acids. Trimming removed 2 bases at V and 7 bases at J, with 14 bases between. Original data processing: Scientists estimated how many nucleated cells there were by amplifying reference gene primers. Libraries were prepared by immunoSEQ multiplex PCR; TCRdb keeps only in-frame clonotypes and omits some of them. The V and J calls and the clone size are those of that table, but D and trimming were determined from the DNA. The table records 200,000 to 300,000 clones, about 86% of them present only once. This receptor was taken from a man aged 30 to 45 with active or convalescent COVID-19. The sequencing input was peripheral blood. The genes are TRBV27 and TRBJ2-2; tentatively, D is TRBD1 (5 bases). CDR3 region: CASSLTPGWDGELFF. CDR3 DNA: TGTGCCAGCAGTTTAACCCCAGGGTGGGACGGGGAGCTGTTTTTT.